These 31 T cell receptor beta chains share one sample of origin, sequenced in a study of neoadjuvant anti-PD-1 for oral cavity cancer. Indicated time point: after neoadjuvant nivolumab, at surgical resection. Assay: immunoSEQ multiplex PCR; the TCRdb copy retains only in-frame clones and omits some. This table has fewer than 10,000 clones, about 69% appearing once. This sample comprised PBMCs, obtained after nivolumab (anti-PD-1) treatment. All receptors come from a person between 40 and 85 years old with oral cavity squamous cell carcinoma.

J is TRBJ2-5 and V is TRBV2, with TRBD2 matching over 9 bases. The CDR3 spans 20 residues. CDR1 SNHLY and CDR2 FYNNEI come from the germline V gene. V lost 8 bases and J lost 5; bases outside the gene matches: 27. As DNA, the CDR3 is TGTGCCAGCCGGTCAGTTGTTTGGCTTAGCGGGGGTGTTGCGGACGAGACCCAGTACTTC. Its protein is CASRSVVWLSGGVADETQYF. Combining the CDR3 with reference TRBV2 and TRBJ2-5 gives the whole variable domain EPEVTQTPSHQVTQMGQEVILRCVPISNHLYFYWYRQILGQKVEFLVSFYNNEISEKSEIFDDQFSVERPDGSNFTLKIRSTKLEDSAMYFCASRSVVWLSGGVADETQYFGPGTRLLVL.

V is TRBV21-1 and J is TRBJ2-7; the table calls TRBD1, which could not be checked here. TRBV21-1 is designated a pseudogene. The CDR3 runs 16 residues. CDR3 coding DNA: TGTGCCAGCAGCACACGCTGCCAGGGCGGCTCCTACGAGCAGTACTTC. This gives the protein CASSTRCQGGSYEQYF.

The chain recombines TRBV2 with TRBJ2-7; D gene ambiguous. V lost 2 bases to trimming and J lost 3 bases, with 8 bases between them. The germline V gene has CDR1 SNHLY and CDR2 FYNNEI. This CDR3 is 13 amino acids long. The CDR3 bases are TGTGCCAGCAGTGAACCTGAGGTCTACGAGCAGTACTTC. Its translation: CASSEPEVYEQYF.

This clone was counted only a few times. This chain connects TRBV9 to TRBJ2-7, with TRBD2 matching over 10 bases. The CDR3 consists of 16 residues. V dropped 0 bases and J dropped 4; count of bases not matched to a gene: 7. Germline CDR1 SGDLS, CDR2 YYNGEE. The CDR3 protein is CASSVALAGPVYEQYF. The CDR3 DNA sequence: TGTGCCAGCAGCGTAGCACTAGCGGGACCGGTGTACGAGCAGTACTTC.

This clone was counted a few times. J is TRBJ1-6 and V is TRBV30; D might be TRBD1 (5 bases). The CDR3 is 13 amino acids. Germline V gene sequence: CDR1 GTSNPN, CDR2 SVGIG (reference sequence). The ends were cut back, 2 bases at V and 7 bases at J, with 9 bases in the middle. The CDR3 DNA follows: TGTGCCTGGAGTCCGCAGGGAAATTCACCCCTCCACTTT. It translates to CAWSPQGNSPLHF.

The chain employs TRBV9 and TRBJ2-1; unclear D gene. Trimming shortened V by 4 bases and J by 1 base, and 12 bases separated the two germline ends. The CDR3 consists of 15 residues. Germline V CDR1 and CDR2: SGDLS, YYNGEE. CDR3 sequence reads: CASSSTGVSYNEQFF. The DNA of the CDR3 is TGTGCCAGCAGCTCTACGGGCGTTTCCTACAATGAGCAGTTCTTC.

This clone showed up just a few times. The chain employs TRBV2 and TRBJ1-2, with D unclear. Germline lookup yields CDR1 SNHLY and CDR2 FYNNEI. This CDR3 has 12 amino acids. V lost 10 bases and J lost 4, with 13 bases in between. The DNA for the CDR3 is TGTGCCACCTCCCCGTTGGCCTATGGCTACACCTTC. Translation gives CATSPLAYGYTF.

A single count supports this clone. J is TRBJ2-2 and V is TRBV10-2; the D gene is possibly TRBD2 (5 bases). The CDR3 runs to 14 residues. From germline, CDR1 is WSHSY and CDR2 SAAADI. Trimming stripped 3 bases from V and 6 bases from J, with 11 bases between. The DNA of the CDR3 is TGCGCCAGCAGTGATGAGGGCTGGGCCGGGGAGCTGTTTTTT. Translation gives CASSDEGWAGELFF.

This chain uses TRBV5-4 with TRBJ1-4; the D gene is possibly TRBD1 (5 bases). V was shortened by 6 bases and J by 10 bases, with 19 bases between the two germline ends. CDR1 and CDR2 from the germline V gene are SGHNT and YYREEE (reference sequence). The CDR3 spans 14 residues. The DNA for the CDR3 is TGTGCCAGCACCTTAGGGGTCTTCGAGGGAAAACTGTTTTTT. It is translated as CASTLGVFEGKLFF.

This clone has more than one count but fewer than ten. The V call is TRBV6-1, the J call TRBJ1-1; maybe TRBD1 (5 bases). This CDR3 region has 12 residues. V was cut by 8 bases and J by 7 bases, with 14 bases left in between. The germline CDR1 and CDR2 sequences are MNHNS and SASEGT. The CDR3 region has the DNA TGTGCCAGCCTTCGAGGGGCGAATGAAGCTTTCTTT. It is translated as CASLRGANEAFF.

The rearrangement uses TRBV28 and TRBJ1-3, with 9 positions matching TRBD1. The germline gives CDR1 MDHEN, CDR2 SYDVKM. J was trimmed by 0 bases and V by 8 bases; bases with no gene match: 8. The CDR3 has 16 amino acids. CDR3 loop: CASGLLGQGSGNTIYF. CDR3 nucleotide sequence: TGTGCCAGCGGCCTCCTGGGACAGGGCTCTGGAAACACCATATATTTT.

J is TRBJ1-2 and V is TRBV5-4; D unclear. The germline V and J ends were trimmed by 4 bases and 4 bases, with 17 bases remaining between them. Germline CDR1 reads SGHNT; CDR2 reads YYREEE (reference sequence). The CDR3 sequence is 15 residues long. The CDR3 sequence is CASSLPPLEIYGYTF. DNA for the CDR3: TGTGCCAGCAGCCTCCCCCCCCTAGAAATCTATGGCTACACCTTC. The full variable domain, its missing parts supplied by reference TRBV5-4 and TRBJ1-2, is ETGVTQSPTHLIKTRGQQVTLRCSSQSGHNTVSWYQQALGQGPQFIFQYYREEENGRGNFPPRFSGLQFPNYSSELNVNALELDDSALYLCASSLPPLEIYGYTFGSGTRLTVV.

This clone was seen a handful of times. This sequence joins TRBV6-6 and TRBJ1-5; D is uncertain. Trimming removed 2 bases from V and 0 bases from J, with 5 bases in between. This CDR3 is built from 14 residues. The germline V gene encodes CDR1 MNHNY and CDR2 SVGAGI (reference sequence). CDR3 coding DNA: TGTGCCAGCAGTTACGCGGTTAGCAATCAGCCCCAGCATTTT. Its protein is CASSYAVSNQPQHF.

The chain links TRBV6-5 to TRBJ1-6; D possibly corresponds to TRBD1 (5 bases). The CDR3 extends over 13 amino acids. Trimming took 5 bases from V and 9 from J, leaving 11 bases between them. Germline V CDR1 and CDR2: MNHEY, SVGAGI. The CDR3 region is CASSPRDRSPLHF. CDR3 DNA sequence: TGTGCCAGCAGTCCCCGGGACCGTTCACCCCTCCACTTT.

This clone was counted between two and nine times. The V and J genes are TRBV6-5 and TRBJ1-2; 10 bases fit TRBD1. Trimming removed 4 bases from V and 7 bases from J; junction bases left unmatched: 12. Germline V gives CDR1 MNHEY, CDR2 SVGAGI. The CDR3 runs to 16 residues. The CDR3 loop is CASSSRDRGAMGGYTF. In DNA form, the CDR3 reads TGTGCCAGCAGTTCCCGGGACAGGGGCGCTATGGGTGGCTACACCTTC.

This clone was observed a few times. The CDR3 sequence is CASSQGQGNTEAFF. The CDR3 DNA reads TGCGCCAGCAGCCAAGGACAGGGGAACACTGAAGCTTTCTTT. The J gene is TRBJ1-1, the V gene TRBV4-1, with TRBD1 matching 7 bases. Germline V CDR1 and CDR2: MGHRA, YSYEKL. Losses at the gene ends were 1 base for V and 1 base for J; bases not matched to a gene: 0. The CDR3 length is 14 residues.

The chain employs TRBV14 and TRBJ2-2; no firm D call. Germline loops: CDR1 SGHDN, CDR2 FVKESK. The CDR3 extends over 14 amino acids. Trimming removed 1 base from V and 5 bases from J, with 8 bases in between. DNA for the CDR3: TGTGCCAGCAGCCAAGCAATCTTGACCGGGGAGCTGTTTTTT. This codes for CASSQAILTGELFF.

V usage is TRBV7-8 and J usage is TRBJ1-1; D uncertain. CDR3 length: 13 residues. With 3 bases removed from V and 0 bases from J, the gap between germline ends came to 5 bases. Germline CDR1 is SGHVS and CDR2 is FQNEAQ. The CDR3 nucleotides are TGTGCCAGCAGCTTCCAGATGAACACTGAAGCTTTCTTT. It is translated as CASSFQMNTEAFF.

This sequence joins TRBV7-2 and TRBJ1-1; D may be TRBD1 (5 bases). V lost 5 bases, J lost 3 bases, and 13 bases lay in between. The CDR3 is 14 residues long. Germline assignment: CDR1 SGHTA and CDR2 FQGNSA. The CDR3 protein is CASSPTQGYTEAFF. CDR3 DNA sequence: TGTGCCAGCAGCCCCACCCAGGGATACACTGAAGCTTTCTTT.

For the CDR3, the DNA is TGTGCCAGCAGCGACTCCCGGGGCACAGCTGAAGCTTTCTTT. The encoded protein is CASSDSRGTAEAFF. The chain has TRBV7-2 and TRBJ1-1; D possibly corresponds to TRBD1 (5 bases). CDR3 size: 14 residues. Trimming pared 5 bases from V and 6 bases from J, leaving 16 bases between. In germline, CDR1 is SGHTA, CDR2 FQGNSA.

CDR3 amino acids: CASSYAPRGPYGYTF. The CDR3 coding sequence is TGTGCCAGCAGTTACGCCCCCCGGGGTCCTTATGGCTACACCTTC. The rearrangement joins TRBV6-5 to TRBJ1-2, with no clear D. This CDR3 region has 15 residues. Looked up from germline, CDR1 is MNHEY and CDR2 is SVGAGI. Between the trimmed V and J ends, which lost 2 bases and 5 bases, there was a span of 15 bases.

A few counts support this clone. The chain recombines TRBV9 with TRBJ1-1; 8 bases are a match to TRBD1. From germline, CDR1 is SGDLS and CDR2 YYNGEE. Trimming took 4 bases from V and 5 from J; bases not matched to a gene: 10. The CDR3 consists of 15 residues. The CDR3 loop reads CASSTHRGGWTEAFF. The DNA for the CDR3 is TGTGCCAGCAGCACCCACAGGGGGGGATGGACTGAAGCTTTCTTT.

This clone has only a few counts. The chain carries TRBV19 and TRBJ1-1; 10 bases are shared with TRBD1. From germline, CDR1 is LNHDA and CDR2 SQIVND (reference sequence). The CDR3 runs 16 residues. V was pared by 3 bases and J by 3 bases, with 7 bases of the junction left unmatched. CDR3 region: CASSIYSTGGYTEAFF. For the CDR3, the DNA is TGTGCCAGTAGTATCTATTCGACAGGGGGCTACACTGAAGCTTTCTTT.

The table lists this clone with a few counts. The chain carries TRBV5-4 and TRBJ1-2; D is unresolved. Germline-derived CDR1 and CDR2 are SGHNT and YYREEE (reference sequence). This CDR3 spans 15 amino acids. Trimming shortened V by 4 bases and J by 4 bases, and 17 bases separated the two germline ends. The CDR3 sequence: CASSADTDDVYGYTF. CDR3 DNA sequence: TGTGCCAGCAGCGCCGACACGGACGATGTCTATGGCTACACCTTC.

This clone was seen a single time. The chain uses TRBV6-5 and TRBJ1-1, with 7 bases that match TRBD1. The CDR3 sequence is 13 residues long. The germline V gene has CDR1 MNHEY and CDR2 SVGAGI. V was pared by 6 bases and J by 5 bases, with 6 bases of the junction left unmatched. DNA of the CDR3: TGTGCCAGCAGACAGGGGTTTCGGACTGAAGCTTTCTTT. Protein product: CASRQGFRTEAFF.

J is TRBJ2-2 and V is TRBV6-1, with D possibly matching TRBD2 (6 bases). The V end lost 8 bases, the J end lost 3 bases, and 13 bases lay between the germline ends. The CDR3 has 14 residues. Germline V gene data show CDR1 as MNHNS and CDR2 as SASEGT. In DNA form, the CDR3 reads TGTGCCAGCCCTGGTCCGGGGGACACCGGGGAGCTGTTTTTT. Translated, it gives CASPGPGDTGELFF.

This clone was detected a few times. The rearrangement uses TRBV4-1 and TRBJ1-2; D may be TRBD1 (6 bases). This CDR3 has 14 residues. V lost 3 bases and J 8 bases, leaving 16 bases between the germline ends. Germline V gives CDR1 MGHRA, CDR2 YSYEKL. The CDR3 region has the DNA TGCGCCAGCAGCCACCCGTCAGGGGCGGGCGGCTACACCTTC. Amino acids: CASSHPSGAGGYTF.

This chain links TRBV7-8 with TRBJ2-1; D is perhaps TRBD1 or TRBD2 (5 bases each). The V end lost 7 bases, the J end lost 3 bases, and 16 bases lay between the germline ends. The CDR3 has 15 amino acids. Germline V lookup: CDR1 SGHVS, CDR2 FQNEAQ. The CDR3 DNA reads as TGTGCCAGCATTTACCGGGACGGATTCTACAATGAGCAGTTCTTC. This gives the protein CASIYRDGFYNEQFF.

This clone turned up a few times. The CDR3 loop is CASSLGIAGGPGEQYF. DNA for the CDR3: TGCGCCAGCAGCTTGGGGATAGCGGGAGGGCCGGGGGAGCAGTACTTC. The chain carries TRBV5-1 and TRBJ2-7, with 11 bases identical to TRBD2. CDR1 is SGHRS, CDR2 YFSETQ, per germline. V lost 0 bases, J lost 7 bases, and 9 bases stayed unmatched. The CDR3 runs 16 residues.

Turning to this clone: This specimen includes other DNA sequences encoding the same CDR3. The chain carries TRBV12-5 and TRBJ1-5; no reliable D call. Germline V gives CDR1 LGHNT, CDR2 FRNRAP. The length of the CDR3 is 14 residues. The V gene lost 5 bases and the J gene lost 0 bases, with 8 bases spanning the gap. The CDR3 DNA is TGTGCTAGTGGTGGACTCTTTAGCAATCAGCCCCAGCATTTT. Its translation is CASGGLFSNQPQHF.

V usage is TRBV5-4 and J usage is TRBJ2-7; 8 nucleotides line up with TRBD2. The CDR3 runs to 14 residues. Germline trimming cut 4 bases from V and 3 bases from J; bases unmatched to any gene: 6. Germline V gives CDR1 SGHNT, CDR2 YYREEE (reference sequence). As DNA, the CDR3 is TGTGCCAGCAGCACCGGGGGGGAGGTCTACGAGCAGTACTTC. This gives the protein CASSTGGEVYEQYF.